A single sample is the source of the 5 T cell receptor beta chains below, sequenced in a study of long-term antiretroviral therapy in people with HIV (dated by TCRdb to the early 2020s). Sequencing of the TRB variable region was done with the immunoSEQ hsTCRB v3.0 assay at survey level resolution. TCRdb's version of the immuneACCESS table is confined to in-frame rearrangements and falls short of the full clone set. An unresolved V gene accounts for under half of the shortfall where checked; the remainder is of unknown origin. The sample profile shows approximately 20,000 clones; around 84% of them were found once. The leading ten clones occupy approximately 8% of the sample. This specimen consisted of unsorted PBMCs, obtained 0.9 years after starting antiretroviral therapy. These TCRs come from a man aged 18 to 30 with HIV.

This clone came up a few times. The rearrangement uses TRBV6-1 and TRBJ1-6, with TRBD1 matching over 7 bases. This CDR3 comprises 12 residues. The J segment lost 9 bases and the V segment lost 5 bases, leaving 1 base of the junction unmatched. Germline V gives CDR1 MNHNS, CDR2 SASEGT. As DNA, the CDR3 is TGTGCCAGCAGTCACAGGGGTTCACCCCTCCACTTT. Translating gives CASSHRGSPLHF.

Relative to its sample, this clone is large. This sequence joins TRBV27 and TRBJ2-1; D is perhaps TRBD1 or TRBD2 (7 bases each). Trimming removed 6 bases at V and 10 bases at J, with 13 bases between. Germline V gene data show CDR1 as MNHEY and CDR2 as SMNVEV (reference sequence). The CDR3 runs to 12 residues. The CDR3 DNA reads as TGTGCCAGCAGGACAGGGAGGGACGAGCAGTTCTTC. Translating it yields CASRTGRDEQFF.

V usage is TRBV6-6 and J usage is TRBJ2-5, with D maybe TRBD2 (6 bases). Trimming took off 5 bases at V and 4 bases at J, with 14 bases between the two ends. Germline CDR1 and CDR2: MNHNY and SVGAGI (reference sequence). The CDR3 loop spans 14 amino acids. The chain's CDR3 is CASSTSGRRETQYF. CDR3 DNA: TGTGCCAGCAGTACCTCGGGGAGGAGAGAGACCCAGTACTTC.

This clone has more than one count but fewer than ten. The rearrangement joins TRBV5-8 to TRBJ1-6; the D gene is possibly TRBD1 (6 bases). Trimming took off 2 bases at V and 5 bases at J, with 11 bases between the two ends. CDR3 length: 15 residues. CDR1 SGHTS and CDR2 YDEGEE come from the germline V gene. The CDR3 DNA follows: TGTGCCAGCAGCTTAGGGGGGGGTAATAATTCACCCCTCCACTTT. Its translation is CASSLGGGNNSPLHF.

The chain couples TRBV5-1 to TRBJ2-7; 7 nucleotides line up with TRBD1. The CDR3 runs 12 residues. Germline V gives CDR1 SGHRS, CDR2 YFSETQ. The junction had 5 bases not matched to a gene; V was cut back by 4 bases and J by 7 bases. This chain's CDR3 is CASSQRRGEQYF. CDR3 in DNA: TGCGCCAGCAGCCAACGCAGGGGGGAGCAGTACTTC.